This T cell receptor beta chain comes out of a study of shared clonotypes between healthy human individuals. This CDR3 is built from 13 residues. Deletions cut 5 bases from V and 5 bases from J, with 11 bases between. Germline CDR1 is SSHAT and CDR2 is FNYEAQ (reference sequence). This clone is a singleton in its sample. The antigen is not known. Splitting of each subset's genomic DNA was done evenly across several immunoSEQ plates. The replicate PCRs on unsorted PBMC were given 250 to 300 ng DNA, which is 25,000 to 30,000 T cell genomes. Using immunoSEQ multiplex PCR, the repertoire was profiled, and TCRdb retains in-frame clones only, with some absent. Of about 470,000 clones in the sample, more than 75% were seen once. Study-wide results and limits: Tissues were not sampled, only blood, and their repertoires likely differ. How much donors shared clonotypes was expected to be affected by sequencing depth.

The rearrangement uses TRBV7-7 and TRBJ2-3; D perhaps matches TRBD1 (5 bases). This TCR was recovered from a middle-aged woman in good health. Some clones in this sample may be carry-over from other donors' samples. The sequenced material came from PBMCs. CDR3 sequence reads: CASSPQARDTQYF. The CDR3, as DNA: TGTGCCAGCAGCCCACAGGCAAGAGATACGCAGTATTTT.